A selection of T cell receptor beta chains follows, all from one sample in a study of cytomegalovirus exposure and HLA in healthy donors. Sequencing was performed with immunoSEQ multiplex PCR; in TCRdb, only in-frame clones are kept and a portion is missing. This table has under 65,000 clones, under 90% appearing once. Sequencing used PBMCs. Source of these receptors: a woman younger than 30 in good health and CMV-seronegative. The CDR3 runs from the conserved cysteine through the conserved F or W. The order of the fields is D gene, clone size, V gene, J gene, CDR3 DNA, CDR3 protein. D genes are given only for firm matches. The size entry is marked missing in some rows and otherwise reads once, few, many or a size class.

>TRBD2|few|TRBV6-1|TRBJ2-1
TGTGCCAGCAGTGGGCCCCAGGCTAGCGGTGACTGGAATGAGCAGTTCTTC
CASSGPQASGDWNEQFF
>TRBD2|few|TRBV6-4|TRBJ2-1
TGTGCCAGCAGTGACGGGACTAGCTCCTACAATGAGCAGTTCTTC
CASSDGTSSYNEQFF
>TRBD2|NA|TRBV5-1|TRBJ2-1
TGCGCCAGCTTCCTAGCGGGAGGCTCCTACAATGAGCAGTTCTTC
CASFLAGGSYNEQFF
>TRBD1|few|TRBV20-1|TRBJ1-1
TGCAGTGCTAGAGGGACAGGTGAAGCTTTCTTT
CSARGTGEAFF
>TRBD1|NA|TRBV28|TRBJ1-5
TGTGCCAGCAGGCAACAGGGGGCTGATTATAGCAATCAGCCCCAGCATTTT
CASRQQGADYSNQPQHF
>TRBD2|NA|TRBV5-1|TRBJ2-1
TGCGCCAGCAGCTTGAGTGTTGGGACTAGCGGAGGGGGCGATGAGCAGTTCTTC
CASSLSVGTSGGGDEQFF
>NA|NA|TRBV28|TRBJ2-5
TGTGCCAGCAGAGGGGCAGCTCAAGAGACCCAGTACTTC
CASRGAAQETQYF
>TRBD2|NA|TRBV15|TRBJ2-7
TGTGCCACCAGCAGAGATCGGGCGGGAGCTAACGAGCAGTACTTC
CATSRDRAGANEQYF
>TRBD1|NA|TRBV29-1|TRBJ2-5
TGCAGCGTTGAAGAGGGAAGGGGGCCCAAGTTTGAGACCCAGTACTTC
CSVEEGRGPKFETQYF
>NA|few|TRBV7-6|TRBJ1-6
TGTGCCAGCAGCCTCATCAGGGCCCCAGGGAATTCACCCCTCCACTTT
CASSLIRAPGNSPLHF
>TRBD1|NA|TRBV11-2|TRBJ2-7
TGTGCCAGCAGCTCTCTTAGGGACAGGGACTCCTACGAGCAGTACTTC
CASSSLRDRDSYEQYF
>NA|NA|TRBV5-4|TRBJ2-7
TGTGCCAGCAGCTCCGTTTTCGGGAGCTCCTACGAGCAGTACTTC
CASSSVFGSSYEQYF
>TRBD2|NA|TRBV19|TRBJ2-1
TGTGCCAGTAGTCCGACTAACGGGAGGTCCTACAATGAGCAGTTCTTC
CASSPTNGRSYNEQFF
>NA|NA|TRBV27|TRBJ2-7
TGTGCCAGCAGTTTATCGGCGCAGGGCCCCTACGAGCAGTACTTC
CASSLSAQGPYEQYF
>TRBD2|NA|TRBV7-9|TRBJ2-1
TGTGCCAGCAGCTTAGCGCTAGCGGGGGGTGAGCAGTTCTTC
CASSLALAGGEQFF
>TRBD1|NA|TRBV29-1|TRBJ1-1
TGCAGCGCTGCAAGACAGGGAAGGACTGAAGCTTTCTTT
CSAARQGRTEAFF
>NA|NA|TRBV11-2|TRBJ1-6
TGTGCCAGCAGCTTAGCCAGGCGAAATTCACCCCTCCACTTT
CASSLARRNSPLHF
>TRBD1|medium-sized|TRBV6-4|TRBJ2-3
TGTGCCAGCAGTGAAGCCACAGGGGCAGATACGCAGTATTTT
CASSEATGADTQYF
>TRBD1|once|TRBV5-1|TRBJ2-7
TGCGCCAGCAGCCCACGGGACAGCACCTACGAGCAGTACTTC
CASSPRDSTYEQYF
>NA|NA|TRBV7-3|TRBJ1-1
TGTGCCAGCAGCCACCCAGGTGTGAACACTGAAGCTTTCTTT
CASSHPGVNTEAFF
>TRBD1|NA|TRBV7-2|TRBJ2-7
TGTGCCAGCAGCTCAGGGACAGGGGGCTGGGAGCAGTACTTC
CASSSGTGGWEQYF
>NA|few|TRBV15|TRBJ2-4
TGTGCCACCAGCAGAGGGGACACCCGAGGGGCCAAAAACATTCAGTACTTC
CATSRGDTRGAKNIQYF
>NA|NA|TRBV5-1|TRBJ2-3
TGCGCCAGCAGCTTGTTGAGGGAGGCAGATACGCAGTATTTT
CASSLLREADTQYF
>TRBD1|once|TRBV2|TRBJ1-5
TGTGCCATTACGGACAGGGACCATCAGCCCCAGCATTTT
CAITDRDHQPQHF
>TRBD2|NA|TRBV28|TRBJ2-5
TGTGCCAGCAGTTCCTCGGGGGGAGGGGAGACCCAGTACTTC
CASSSSGGGETQYF
>NA|NA|TRBV5-1|TRBJ1-1
TGCGCCAGCAGCTTGGTTGTGGCAGACATGAACACTGAAGCTTTCTTT
CASSLVVADMNTEAFF
>NA|NA|TRBV14|TRBJ2-7
TGTGCCAGCAGCCTACGGGACTCCTACGAGCAGTACTTC
CASSLRDSYEQYF
>NA|NA|TRBV7-9|TRBJ2-7
TGTTCCAGCAGCTTAGACGGCTACGAGCAGTACTTC
CSSSLDGYEQYF
>NA|NA|TRBV5-1|TRBJ2-3
TGCGCCAGCAGCTTCGCCGGGGATACGCAGTATTTT
CASSFAGDTQYF
>NA|NA|TRBV28|TRBJ1-2
TGTGCCAGCCAGGGACACCGGACAGAAATAGCTAACTATGGCTACACCTTC
CASQGHRTEIANYGYTF
>TRBD2|NA|TRBV7-2|TRBJ2-3
TGTGCCAGCAGCCGATCTAGTGGACTAGCTGATACGCAGTATTTT
CASSRSSGLADTQYF